The entry below describes one TCR beta chain. Added to each PCR by spiking were synthetic TCR analog templates. Some clones are missing from TCRdb's copy, which holds only in-frame ones; the method was immunoSEQ multiplex PCR. The sample holds some 79,000 clones, about 80% seen once. The sample originates from a study of PD-L1 blockade in urothelial cancer. Study information: The study started patients on atezolizumab around 2014, giving 1,200 mg intravenously every 3 weeks. From 0 to 3 prior chemotherapy regimens had been given to the patients. T cells numbered a median of around 140,000 in the blood samples.

Germline CDR1 and CDR2: SEHNR and FQNEAQ (reference sequence). V dropped 4 bases and J dropped 2; count of bases not matched to a gene: 9. The CDR3 has 17 residues. The source was PBMCs, collected around atezolizumab (anti-PD-L1) treatment. The chain couples TRBV7-9 to TRBJ2-3; TRBD1 agrees at 10 bases. This receptor was obtained from a man in his 70s with urothelial cancer. The CDR3 DNA reads TGTGCCAGCAGCTGGACGACAGGGGGCGGTTTCACAGATACGCAGTATTTT. Protein product: CASSWTTGGGFTDTQYF. The full variable domain, its missing parts supplied by reference TRBV7-9 and TRBJ2-3, is DTGVSQNPRHKITKRGQNVTFRCDPISEHNRLYWYRQTLGQGPEFLTYFQNEAQLEKSRLLSDRFSAERPKGSFSTLEIQRTEQGDSAMYLCASSWTTGGGFTDTQYFGPGTRLTVL.